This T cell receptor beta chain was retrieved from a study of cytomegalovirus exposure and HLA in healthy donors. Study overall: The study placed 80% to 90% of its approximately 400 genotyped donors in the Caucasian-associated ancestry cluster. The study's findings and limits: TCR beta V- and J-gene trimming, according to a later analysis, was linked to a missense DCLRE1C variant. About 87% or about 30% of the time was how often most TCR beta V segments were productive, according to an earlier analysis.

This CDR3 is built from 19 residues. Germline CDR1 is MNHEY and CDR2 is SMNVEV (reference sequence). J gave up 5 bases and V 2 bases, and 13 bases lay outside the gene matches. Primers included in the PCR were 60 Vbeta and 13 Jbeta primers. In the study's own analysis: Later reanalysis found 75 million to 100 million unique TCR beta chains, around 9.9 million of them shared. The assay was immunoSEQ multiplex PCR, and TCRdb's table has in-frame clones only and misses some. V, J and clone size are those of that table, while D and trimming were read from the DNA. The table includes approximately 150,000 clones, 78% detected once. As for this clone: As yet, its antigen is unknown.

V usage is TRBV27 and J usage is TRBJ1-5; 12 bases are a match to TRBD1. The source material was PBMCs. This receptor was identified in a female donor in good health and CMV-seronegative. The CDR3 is CASSLRGQGARRGYQPQHF. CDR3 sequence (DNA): TGTGCCAGCAGTTTACGGGGACAGGGGGCGCGGAGGGGGTATCAGCCCCAGCATTTT.